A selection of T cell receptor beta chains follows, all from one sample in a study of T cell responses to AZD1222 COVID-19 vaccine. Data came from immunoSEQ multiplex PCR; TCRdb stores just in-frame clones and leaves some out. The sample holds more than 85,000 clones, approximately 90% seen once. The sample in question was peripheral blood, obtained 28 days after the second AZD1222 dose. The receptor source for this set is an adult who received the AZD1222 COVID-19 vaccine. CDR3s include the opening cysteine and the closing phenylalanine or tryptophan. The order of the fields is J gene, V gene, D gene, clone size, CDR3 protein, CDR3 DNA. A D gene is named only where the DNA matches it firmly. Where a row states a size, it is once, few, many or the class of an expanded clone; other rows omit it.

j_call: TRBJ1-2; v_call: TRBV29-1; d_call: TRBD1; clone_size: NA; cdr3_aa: CSVEGTGRSRTYGYTF; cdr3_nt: TGCAGCGTTGAAGGGACAGGGAGGAGTCGCACGTATGGCTACACCTTC
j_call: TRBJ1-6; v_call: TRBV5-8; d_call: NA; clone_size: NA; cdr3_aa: CASSRDGSSYNSPLHF; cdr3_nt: TGTGCCAGCAGTCGGGACGGGAGCTCCTATAATTCACCCCTCCACTTT
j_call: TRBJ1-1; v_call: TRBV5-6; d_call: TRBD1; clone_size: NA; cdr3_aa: CASSWTGRPEAFF; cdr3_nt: TGTGCCAGCAGCTGGACAGGGAGGCCTGAAGCTTTCTTT
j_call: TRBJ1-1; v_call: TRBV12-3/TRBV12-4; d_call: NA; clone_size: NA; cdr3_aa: CASSRGTPEAFF; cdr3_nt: TGTGCCAGCAGTCGCGGGACACCTGAAGCTTTCTTT
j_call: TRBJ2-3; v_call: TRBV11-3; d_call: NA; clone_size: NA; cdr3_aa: CASSSDGTSTDTQYF; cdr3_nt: TGTGCCAGCAGCTCTGATGGGACCTCCACAGATACGCAGTATTTT
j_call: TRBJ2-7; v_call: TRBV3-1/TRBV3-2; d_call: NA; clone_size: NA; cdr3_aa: CASSPWRVEEQYF; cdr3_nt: TGTGCCAGCAGCCCCTGGCGGGTCGAAGAGCAGTACTTC
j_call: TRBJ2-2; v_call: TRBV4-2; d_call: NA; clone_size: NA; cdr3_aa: CASSQDPGIAGELFF; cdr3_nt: TGTGCCAGCAGCCAAGATCCCGGGATTGCCGGGGAGCTGTTTTTT
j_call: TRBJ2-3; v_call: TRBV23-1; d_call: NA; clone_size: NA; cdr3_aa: CASSQCGWAQCSHTDTQYF; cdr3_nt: TGCGCCAGCAGTCAATGCGGGTGGGCGCAGTGTAGTCATACAGATACGCAGTATTTT
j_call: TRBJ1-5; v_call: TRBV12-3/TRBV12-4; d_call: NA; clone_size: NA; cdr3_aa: CASSLTTDQPQHF; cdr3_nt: TGTGCCAGCAGCCTAACTACAGATCAGCCCCAGCATTTT
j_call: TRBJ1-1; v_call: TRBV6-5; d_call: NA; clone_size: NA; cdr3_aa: CASRTARGLEAFF; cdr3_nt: TGTGCCAGCAGGACCGCCCGTGGACTTGAAGCTTTCTTT
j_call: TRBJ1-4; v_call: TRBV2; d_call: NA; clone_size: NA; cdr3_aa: CASSEDGLFF; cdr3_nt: TGTGCCAGCAGTGAAGACGGACTGTTTTTT
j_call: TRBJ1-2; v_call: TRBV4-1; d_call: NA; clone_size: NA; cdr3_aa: CASSQERSTYGYTF; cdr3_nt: TGCGCCAGCAGCCAAGAACGGAGTACCTATGGCTACACCTTC
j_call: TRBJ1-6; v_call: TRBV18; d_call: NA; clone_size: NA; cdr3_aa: CASSPSGDSPLHF; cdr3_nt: TGTGCCAGCTCACCCTCGGGGGATTCACCCCTCCACTTT
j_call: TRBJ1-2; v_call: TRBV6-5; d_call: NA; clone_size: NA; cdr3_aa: CASSRDGNYGYTF; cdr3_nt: TGTGCCAGCAGTCGGGACGGTAACTATGGCTACACCTTC
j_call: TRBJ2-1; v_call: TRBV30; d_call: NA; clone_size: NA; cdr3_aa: CAWSVKDRDNEQFF; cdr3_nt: TGTGCCTGGAGTGTAAAGGACAGAGACAATGAGCAGTTCTTC
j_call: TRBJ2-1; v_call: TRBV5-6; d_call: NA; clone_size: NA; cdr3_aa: CASIGGSSYNEQFF; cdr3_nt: TGTGCCAGCATAGGGGGGAGCTCCTACAATGAGCAGTTCTTC
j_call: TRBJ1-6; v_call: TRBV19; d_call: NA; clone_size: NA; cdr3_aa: CASRSSSYNSPLHF; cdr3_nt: TGTGCCTCCCGGTCGAGCTCCTATAATTCACCCCTCCACTTT
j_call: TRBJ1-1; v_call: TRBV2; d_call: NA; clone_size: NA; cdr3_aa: CASSGQFTEAFF; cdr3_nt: TGTGCCAGCAGTGGACAGTTCACTGAAGCTTTCTTT
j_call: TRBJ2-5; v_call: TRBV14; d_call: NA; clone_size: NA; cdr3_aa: CASAHSGETQYF; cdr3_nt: TGTGCCAGCGCACATTCTGGGGAGACCCAGTACTTC
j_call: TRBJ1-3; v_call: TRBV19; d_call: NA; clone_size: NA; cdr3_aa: CASSPVSGNTIYF; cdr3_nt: TGTGCCAGTAGTCCGGTATCTGGAAACACCATATATTTT
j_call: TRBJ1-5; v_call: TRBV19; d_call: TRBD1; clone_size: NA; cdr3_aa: CASSIDRTGRQPQHF; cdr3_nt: TGTGCCAGTAGTATAGATAGGACAGGGAGACAGCCCCAGCATTTT
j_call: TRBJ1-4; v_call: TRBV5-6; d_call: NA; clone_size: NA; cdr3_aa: CASSLAGLSEKLFF; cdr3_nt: TGTGCCAGCAGCTTGGCAGGGTTGAGTGAAAAACTGTTTTTT
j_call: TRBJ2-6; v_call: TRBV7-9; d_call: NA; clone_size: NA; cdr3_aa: CASSHKTGYGANVLTF; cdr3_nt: TGTGCCAGCAGCCATAAAACAGGCTATGGGGCCAACGTCCTGACTTTC
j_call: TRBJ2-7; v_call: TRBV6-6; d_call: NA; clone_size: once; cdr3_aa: CASSSGVASSYEQYF; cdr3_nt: TGTGCCAGCAGTTCTGGTGTAGCGAGCTCCTACGAGCAGTACTTC
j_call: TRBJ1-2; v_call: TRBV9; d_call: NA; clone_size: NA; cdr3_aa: CASSVAYGYTF; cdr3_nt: TGTGCCAGCAGCGTAGCTTATGGCTACACCTTC
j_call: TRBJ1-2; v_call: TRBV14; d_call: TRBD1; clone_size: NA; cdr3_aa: CASSQARGHGYGYTF; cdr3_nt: TGTGCCAGCAGCCAAGCCAGGGGGCACGGCTATGGCTACACCTTC
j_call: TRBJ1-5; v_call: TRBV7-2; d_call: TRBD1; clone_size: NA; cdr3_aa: CASSSHGTGNQPQHF; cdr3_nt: TGTGCCAGCAGCTCCCACGGGACAGGGAACCAGCCCCAGCATTTT
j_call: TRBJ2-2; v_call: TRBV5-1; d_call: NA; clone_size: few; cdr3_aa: CASVPGAGTNTGELFF; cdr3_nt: TGCGCCAGCGTTCCGGGGGCCGGGACGAACACCGGGGAGCTGTTTTTT
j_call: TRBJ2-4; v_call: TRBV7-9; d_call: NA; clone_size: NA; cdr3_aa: CASSLERRDIQYF; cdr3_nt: TGTGCCAGCAGCTTAGAAAGAAGGGACATTCAGTACTTC
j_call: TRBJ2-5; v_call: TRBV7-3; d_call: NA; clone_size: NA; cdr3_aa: CASSYNWAETQYF; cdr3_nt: TGTGCCAGCAGCTATAATTGGGCGGAGACCCAGTACTTC
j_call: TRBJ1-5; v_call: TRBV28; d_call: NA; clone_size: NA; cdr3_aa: CASSLRLNQPQHF; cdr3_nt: TGTGCCAGCAGCCTCCGACTCAATCAGCCCCAGCATTTT
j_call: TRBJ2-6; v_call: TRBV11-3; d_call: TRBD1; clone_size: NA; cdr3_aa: CASSRVWDSHFSGANVLTF; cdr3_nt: TGTGCCAGCAGCCGGGTCTGGGACAGTCACTTTTCTGGGGCCAACGTCCTGACTTTC
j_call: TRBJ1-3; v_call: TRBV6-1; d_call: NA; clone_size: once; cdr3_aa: CASSERSGNTIYF; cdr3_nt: TGTGCCAGCAGTGAGAGGTCTGGAAACACCATATATTTT
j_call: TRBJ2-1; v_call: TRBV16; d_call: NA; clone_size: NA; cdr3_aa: CASSQYNEQFF; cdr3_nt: TGTGCCAGCAGCCAATACAATGAGCAGTTCTTC
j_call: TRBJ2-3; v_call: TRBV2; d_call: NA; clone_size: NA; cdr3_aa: CASMILGADTQYF; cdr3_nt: TGTGCCAGCATGATCCTTGGCGCAGATACGCAGTATTTT
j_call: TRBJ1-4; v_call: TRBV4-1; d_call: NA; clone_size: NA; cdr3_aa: CASSQGRGMNEKLFF; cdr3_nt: TGCGCCAGCAGCCAAGGCCGGGGGATGAATGAAAAACTGTTTTTT
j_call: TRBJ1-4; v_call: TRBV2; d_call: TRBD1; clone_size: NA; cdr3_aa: CASSPRRQGWTF; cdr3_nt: TGTGCCAGCAGCCCTCGGCGACAGGGTTGGACGTTT
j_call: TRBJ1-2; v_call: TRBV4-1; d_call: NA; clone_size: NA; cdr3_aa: CASSQLQGIPLGGYTF; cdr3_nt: TGCGCCAGCAGCCAACTCCAGGGTATCCCCCTAGGTGGCTACACCTTC
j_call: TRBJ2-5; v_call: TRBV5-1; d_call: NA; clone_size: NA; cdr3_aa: CASSAGQAHQETQYF; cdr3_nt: TGCGCCAGCAGCGCGGGACAAGCTCACCAAGAGACCCAGTACTTC
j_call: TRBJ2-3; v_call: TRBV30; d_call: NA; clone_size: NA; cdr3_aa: CACQGRGGRTDTQYF; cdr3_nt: TGTGCCTGCCAAGGGAGGGGGGGGCGGACAGATACGCAGTATTTT
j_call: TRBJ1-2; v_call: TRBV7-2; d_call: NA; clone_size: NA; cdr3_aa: CASSLWGSYGYTF; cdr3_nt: TGTGCCAGCAGCTTGTGGGGATCCTATGGCTACACCTTC
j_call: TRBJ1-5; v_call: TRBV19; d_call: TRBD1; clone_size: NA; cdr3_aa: CASSPRTGANQPQHF; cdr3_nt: TGTGCCAGTAGTCCCCGGACAGGGGCCAATCAGCCCCAGCATTTT
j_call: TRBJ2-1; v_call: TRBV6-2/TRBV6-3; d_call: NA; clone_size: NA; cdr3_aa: CASSYDVGPLVNNEQFF; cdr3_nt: TGTGCCAGCAGTTACGATGTAGGGCCCTTAGTCAACAATGAGCAGTTCTTC
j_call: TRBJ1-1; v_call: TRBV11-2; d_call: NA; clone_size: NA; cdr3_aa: CASSTTGNTEAFF; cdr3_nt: TGTGCCAGCAGCACCACAGGGAACACTGAAGCTTTCTTT
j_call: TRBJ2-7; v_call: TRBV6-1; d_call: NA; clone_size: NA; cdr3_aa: CASSEQGAGLPYEQYF; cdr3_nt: TGTGCCAGCAGTGAACAAGGTGCAGGTCTCCCCTACGAGCAGTACTTC
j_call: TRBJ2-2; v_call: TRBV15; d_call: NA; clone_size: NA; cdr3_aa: CATSKGHPDTGELFF; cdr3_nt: TGTGCCACCTCAAAGGGACACCCGGACACCGGGGAGCTGTTTTTT
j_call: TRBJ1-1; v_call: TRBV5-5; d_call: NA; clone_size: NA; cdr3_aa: CASSWGVGDMNTEAFF; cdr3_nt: TGTGCCAGCAGCTGGGGGGTAGGAGATATGAACACTGAAGCTTTCTTT
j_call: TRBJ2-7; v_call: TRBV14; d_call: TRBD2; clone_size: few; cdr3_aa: CASSQDRGLVYEQYF; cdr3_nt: TGTGCCAGCAGCCAAGATAGGGGACTAGTCTACGAGCAGTACTTC
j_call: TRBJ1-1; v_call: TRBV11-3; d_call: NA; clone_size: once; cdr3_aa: CASSLRGQNTEAFF; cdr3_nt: TGTGCCAGCAGCTTGAGGGGACAGAACACTGAAGCTTTCTTT
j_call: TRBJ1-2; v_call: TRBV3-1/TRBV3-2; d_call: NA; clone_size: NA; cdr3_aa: CASSQERSGYTF; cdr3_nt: TGTGCCAGCAGCCAAGAGAGGAGTGGCTACACCTTC
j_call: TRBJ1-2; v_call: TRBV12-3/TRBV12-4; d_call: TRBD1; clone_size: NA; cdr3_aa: CASSPGGDYGYTF; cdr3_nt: TGTGCCAGCAGCCCAGGGGGTGATTATGGCTACACCTTC
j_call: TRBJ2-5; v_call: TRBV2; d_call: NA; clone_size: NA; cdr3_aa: CASSAQGGGQETQYF; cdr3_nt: TGTGCCAGCAGTGCACAGGGAGGGGGGCAAGAGACCCAGTACTTC